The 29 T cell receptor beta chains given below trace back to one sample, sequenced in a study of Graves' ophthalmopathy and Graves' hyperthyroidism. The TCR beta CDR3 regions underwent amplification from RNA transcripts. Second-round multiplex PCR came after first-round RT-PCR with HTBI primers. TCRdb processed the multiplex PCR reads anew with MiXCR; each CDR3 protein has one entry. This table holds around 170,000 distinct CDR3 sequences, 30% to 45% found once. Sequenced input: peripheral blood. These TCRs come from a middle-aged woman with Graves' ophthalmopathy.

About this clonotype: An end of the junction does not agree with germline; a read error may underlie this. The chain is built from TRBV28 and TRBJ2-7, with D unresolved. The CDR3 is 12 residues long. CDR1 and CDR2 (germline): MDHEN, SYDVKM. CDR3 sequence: CASSLRRHEQCF. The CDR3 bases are TGTGCCAGCAGTTTACGACGCCACGAGCAGTGCTTC.

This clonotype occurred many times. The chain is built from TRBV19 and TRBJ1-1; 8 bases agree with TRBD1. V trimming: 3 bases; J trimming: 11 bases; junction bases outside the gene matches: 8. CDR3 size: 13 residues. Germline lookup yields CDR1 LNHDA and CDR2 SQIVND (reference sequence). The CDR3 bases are TGTGCCAGTAGTATGGTGCAGGGGGCCGAGGCTTTCTTT. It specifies CASSMVQGAEAFF.

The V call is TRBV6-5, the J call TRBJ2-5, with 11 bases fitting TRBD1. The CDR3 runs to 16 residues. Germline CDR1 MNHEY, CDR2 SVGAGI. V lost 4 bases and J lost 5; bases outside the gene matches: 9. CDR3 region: CASSSTAGQGDETQYF. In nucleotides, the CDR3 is TGTGCCAGCAGTTCCACCGCGGGACAGGGGGATGAGACCCAGTACTTC.

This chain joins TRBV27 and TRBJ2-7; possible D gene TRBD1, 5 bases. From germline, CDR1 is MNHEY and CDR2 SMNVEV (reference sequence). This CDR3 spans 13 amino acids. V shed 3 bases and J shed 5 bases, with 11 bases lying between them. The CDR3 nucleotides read TGTGCCAGCAGTTTGAGCAGGGCCCACGAGCAGTACTTC. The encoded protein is CASSLSRAHEQYF.

As DNA, the CDR3 is TGTGCCAGCAGTGGAGAGGTTGCGCACTATGGCTACACCTTC. Translating gives CASSGEVAHYGYTF. The V and J genes are TRBV6-1 and TRBJ1-2; no reliable D call. V was pared by 4 bases and J by 3 bases, with 12 bases between. CDR1 and CDR2 (germline): MNHNS, SASEGT. The CDR3 covers 14 residues.

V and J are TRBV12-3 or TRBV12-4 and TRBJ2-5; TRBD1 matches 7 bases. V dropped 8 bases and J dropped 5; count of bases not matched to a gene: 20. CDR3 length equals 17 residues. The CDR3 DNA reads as TGTGCCAGCGGGTGGCTGCTTAGGGACAGAGGGGCCGAGACCCAGTACTTC. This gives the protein CASGWLLRDRGAETQYF.

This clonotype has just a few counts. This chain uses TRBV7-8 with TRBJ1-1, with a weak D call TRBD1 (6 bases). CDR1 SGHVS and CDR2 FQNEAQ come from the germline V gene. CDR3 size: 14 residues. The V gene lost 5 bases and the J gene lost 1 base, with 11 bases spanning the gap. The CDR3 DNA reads TGTGCCAGCAGCCCAGGGGCACCGAACACTGAAGCTTTCTTT. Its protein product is CASSPGAPNTEAFF.

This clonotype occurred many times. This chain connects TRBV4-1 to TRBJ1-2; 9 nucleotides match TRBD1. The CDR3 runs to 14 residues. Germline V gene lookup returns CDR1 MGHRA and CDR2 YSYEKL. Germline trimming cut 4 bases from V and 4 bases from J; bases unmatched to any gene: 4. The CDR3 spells CASSRTGGLYGYTF. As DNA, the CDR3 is TGCGCCAGCAGCCGAACAGGGGGCCTCTATGGCTACACCTTC.

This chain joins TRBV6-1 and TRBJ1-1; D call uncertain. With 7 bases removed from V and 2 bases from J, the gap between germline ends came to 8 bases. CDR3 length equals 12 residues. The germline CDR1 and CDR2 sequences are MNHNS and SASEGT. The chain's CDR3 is CASTNYNTEAFF. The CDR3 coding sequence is TGTGCCAGCACCAACTATAACACTGAAGCTTTCTTT.

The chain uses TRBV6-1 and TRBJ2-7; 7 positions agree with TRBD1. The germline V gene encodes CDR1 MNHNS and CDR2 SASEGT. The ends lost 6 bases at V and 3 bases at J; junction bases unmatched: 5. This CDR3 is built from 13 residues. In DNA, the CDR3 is TGTGCCAGCAGCATGGGACAGAACTACGAGCAGTACTTC. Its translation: CASSMGQNYEQYF.

This chain's CDR3 is CASSPRTGGEVGANVLTF. CDR3 in DNA: TGTGCCAGCAGTCCTAGGACAGGGGGCGAAGTAGGGGCCAACGTCCTGACTTTC. This chain joins TRBV12-3 or TRBV12-4 and TRBJ2-6, with 11 bases identical to TRBD1. The ends lost 5 bases at V and 4 bases at J; junction bases unmatched: 10. The CDR3 totals 18 residues.

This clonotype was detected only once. The CDR3 protein is CASTGEGLVAGELFF. The CDR3 DNA reads as TGTGCCAGTACGGGGGAGGGCCTGGTGGCCGGGGAGCTGTTTTTT. The rearrangement uses TRBV19 and TRBJ2-2; 7 bases align to TRBD2. CDR1 LNHDA and CDR2 SQIVND come from the germline V gene (reference sequence). The V segment lost 7 bases and the J segment 6 bases; nucleotides outside the gene matches: 11. The CDR3 loop spans 15 amino acids.

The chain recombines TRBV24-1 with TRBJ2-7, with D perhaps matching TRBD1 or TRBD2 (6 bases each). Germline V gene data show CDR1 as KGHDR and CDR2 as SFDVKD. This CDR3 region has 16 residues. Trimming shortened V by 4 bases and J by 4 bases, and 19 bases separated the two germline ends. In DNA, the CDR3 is TGTGCCACCAGTGACTCACTTGAGACAGGAGGGTACGAGCAGTACTTC. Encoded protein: CATSDSLETGGYEQYF.

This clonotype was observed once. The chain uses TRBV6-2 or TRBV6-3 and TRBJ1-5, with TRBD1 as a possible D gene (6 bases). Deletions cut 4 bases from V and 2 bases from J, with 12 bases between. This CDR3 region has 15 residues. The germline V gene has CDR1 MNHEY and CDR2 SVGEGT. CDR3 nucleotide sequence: TGTGCCAGCAGTTTATGGGGGCGCGGCAATCAGCCCCAGCATTTT. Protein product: CASSLWGRGNQPQHF.

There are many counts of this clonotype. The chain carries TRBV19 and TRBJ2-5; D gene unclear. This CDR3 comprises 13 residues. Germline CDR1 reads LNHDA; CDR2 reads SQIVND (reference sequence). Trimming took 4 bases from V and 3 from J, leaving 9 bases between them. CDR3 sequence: CASSTRIKETQYF. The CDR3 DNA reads TGTGCCAGTAGTACCCGGATAAAAGAGACCCAGTACTTC.

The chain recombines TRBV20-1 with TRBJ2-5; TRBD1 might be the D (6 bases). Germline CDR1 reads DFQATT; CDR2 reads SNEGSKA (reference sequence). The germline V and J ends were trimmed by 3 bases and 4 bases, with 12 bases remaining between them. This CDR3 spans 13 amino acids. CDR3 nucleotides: TGCAGTGCTAGGGGCAGGGGAAGAGAGACCCAGTACTTC. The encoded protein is CSARGRGRETQYF.

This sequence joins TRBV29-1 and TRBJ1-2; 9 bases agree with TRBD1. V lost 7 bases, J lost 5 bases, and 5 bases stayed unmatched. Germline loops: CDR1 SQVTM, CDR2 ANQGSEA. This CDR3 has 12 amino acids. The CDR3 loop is CSAPQGAYGYTF. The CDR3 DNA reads TGCAGCGCTCCACAGGGGGCGTATGGCTACACCTTC.

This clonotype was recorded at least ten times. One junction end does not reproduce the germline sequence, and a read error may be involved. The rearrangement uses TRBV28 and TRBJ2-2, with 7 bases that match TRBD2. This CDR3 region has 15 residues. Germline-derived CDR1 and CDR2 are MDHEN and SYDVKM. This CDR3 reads CAGSFVAGNTGELFF. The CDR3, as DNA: TGTGCCGGCAGTTTCGTAGCGGGGAACACCGGGGAGCTGTTTTTT.

CDR3 in DNA: TGTGCCAGCAGGGCAGGGGCTTATAGCAATCAGCCCCAGCATTTT. Its translation: CASRAGAYSNQPQHF. V gene TRBV28 combines with J gene TRBJ1-5; a possible D gene is TRBD1 (6 bases). Germline V gene lookup returns CDR1 MDHEN and CDR2 SYDVKM. The CDR3 length is 15 residues. With 6 bases removed from V and 0 bases from J, the gap between germline ends came to 12 bases. The whole variable domain, filled in from reference TRBV28 and TRBJ1-5, reads DVKVTQSSRYLVKRTGEKVFLECVQDMDHENMFWYRQDPGLGLRLIYFSYDVKMKEKGDIPEGYSVSREKKERFSLILESASTNQTSMYLCASRAGAYSNQPQHFGDGTRLSIL.

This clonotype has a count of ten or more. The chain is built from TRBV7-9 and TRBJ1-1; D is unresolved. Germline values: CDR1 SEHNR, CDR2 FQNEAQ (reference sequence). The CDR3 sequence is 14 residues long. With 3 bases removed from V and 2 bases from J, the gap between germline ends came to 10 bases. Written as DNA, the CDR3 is TGTGCCAGCAGCTTTTTAGCTGTAAACACTGAAGCTTTCTTT. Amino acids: CASSFLAVNTEAFF. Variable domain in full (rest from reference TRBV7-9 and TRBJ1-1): DTGVSQNPRHKITKRGQNVTFRCDPISEHNRLYWYRQTLGQGPEFLTYFQNEAQLEKSRLLSDRFSAERPKGSFSTLEIQRTEQGDSAMYLCASSFLAVNTEAFFGQGTRLTVV.

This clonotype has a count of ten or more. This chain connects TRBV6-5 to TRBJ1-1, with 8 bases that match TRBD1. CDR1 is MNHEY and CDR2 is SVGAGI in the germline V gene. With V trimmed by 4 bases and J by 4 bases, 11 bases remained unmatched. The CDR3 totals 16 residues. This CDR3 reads CASSSEHRGSGTEAFF. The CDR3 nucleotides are TGTGCCAGCAGTTCCGAGCACAGGGGGAGCGGCACTGAAGCTTTCTTT.

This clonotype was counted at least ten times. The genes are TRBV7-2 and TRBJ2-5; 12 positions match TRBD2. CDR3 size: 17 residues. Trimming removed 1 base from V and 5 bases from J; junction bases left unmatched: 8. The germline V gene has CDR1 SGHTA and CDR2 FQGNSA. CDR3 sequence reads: CASSLGRTSGMGETQYF. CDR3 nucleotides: TGTGCCAGCAGCTTAGGCAGGACTAGCGGGATGGGGGAGACCCAGTACTTC.

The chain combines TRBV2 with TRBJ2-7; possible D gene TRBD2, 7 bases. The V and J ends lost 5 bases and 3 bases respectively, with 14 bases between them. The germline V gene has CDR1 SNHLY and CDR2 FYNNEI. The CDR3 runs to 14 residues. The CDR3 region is CASSYGGLGYEQYF. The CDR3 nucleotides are TGTGCCAGCAGTTACGGGGGGCTCGGCTACGAGCAGTACTTC.

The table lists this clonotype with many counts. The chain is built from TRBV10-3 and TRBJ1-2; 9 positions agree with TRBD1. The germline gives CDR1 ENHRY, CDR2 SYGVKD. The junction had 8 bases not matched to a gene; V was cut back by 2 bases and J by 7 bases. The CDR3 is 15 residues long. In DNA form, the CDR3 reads TGTGCCATCAGTGAGACCGGGACAGGGAAACGTGGCTACACCTTC. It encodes CAISETGTGKRGYTF.

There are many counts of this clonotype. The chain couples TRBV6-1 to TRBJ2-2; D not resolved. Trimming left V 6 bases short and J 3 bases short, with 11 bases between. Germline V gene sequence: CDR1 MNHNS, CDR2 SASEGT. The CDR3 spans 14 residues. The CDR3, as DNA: TGTGCCAGCAGGGCTCACTCGGACACCGGGGAGCTGTTTTTT. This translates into CASRAHSDTGELFF.

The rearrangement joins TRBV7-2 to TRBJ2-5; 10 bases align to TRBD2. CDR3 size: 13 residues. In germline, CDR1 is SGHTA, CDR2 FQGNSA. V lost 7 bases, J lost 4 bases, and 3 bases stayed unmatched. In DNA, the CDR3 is TGTGCCAGCACCGCTAGCGGGGGAGAGACCCAGTACTTC. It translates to CASTASGGETQYF. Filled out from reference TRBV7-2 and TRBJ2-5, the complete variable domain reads GAGVSQSPSNKVTEKGKDVELRCDPISGHTALYWYRQSLGQGLEFLIYFQGNSAPDKSGLPSDRFSAERTGGSVSTLTIQRTQQEDSAVYLCASTASGGETQYFGPGTRLLVL.

The CDR3 protein is CAGGVESSYEQYF. The CDR3 DNA reads as TGTGCCGGAGGGGTCGAGAGCTCCTACGAGCAGTACTTC. The rearrangement joins TRBV2 to TRBJ2-7; tentative D call: TRBD2 (6 bases). The CDR3 has 13 residues. Trimming stripped 11 bases from V and 0 bases from J, with 14 bases between. CDR1 and CDR2 (germline): SNHLY, FYNNEI.

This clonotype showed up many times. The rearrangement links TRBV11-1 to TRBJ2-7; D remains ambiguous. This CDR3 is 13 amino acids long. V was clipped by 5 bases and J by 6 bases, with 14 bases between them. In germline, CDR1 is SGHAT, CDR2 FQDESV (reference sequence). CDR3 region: CASSPGELREQYF. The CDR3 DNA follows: TGTGCCAGCAGCCCCGGCGAACTCCGCGAGCAGTACTTC. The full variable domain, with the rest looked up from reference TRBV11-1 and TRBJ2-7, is EAEVAQSPRYKITEKSQAVAFWCDPISGHATLYWYRQILGQGPELLVQFQDESVVDDSQLPKDRFSAERLKGVDSTLKIQPAELGDSAMYLCASSPGELREQYFGPGTRLTVT.

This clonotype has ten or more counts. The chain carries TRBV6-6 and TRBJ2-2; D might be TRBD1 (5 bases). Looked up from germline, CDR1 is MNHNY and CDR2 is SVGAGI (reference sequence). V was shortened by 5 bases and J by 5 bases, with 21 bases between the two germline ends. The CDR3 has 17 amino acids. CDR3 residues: CASSLDRAPQGTGELFF. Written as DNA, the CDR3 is TGTGCCAGCAGTCTCGACCGGGCCCCTCAGGGAACCGGGGAGCTGTTTTTT.